These 7 T cell receptor beta chains were all obtained from the same sample, sequenced in a study of OX40 agonist ivuxolimab in advanced cancers. The method was immunoSEQ multiplex PCR; TCRdb's version includes in-frame clones alone and lacks a portion of them. The table lists under 65,000 clones, about 89% of them singletons, with around an eighth in the top ten. The sample here was CD4+ or CD8+ T cells sorted from blood, taken in a trial of the OX40 agonist ivuxolimab. These receptors all come from an adult with an advanced solid tumor such as melanoma, head and neck, liver or kidney cancer.

This clone was detected only once. The chain combines TRBV19 with TRBJ1-2, with D unclear. CDR3 length: 15 residues. The germline V gene encodes CDR1 LNHDA and CDR2 SQIVND (reference sequence). Trimming took 5 bases from V and 2 from J, leaving 15 bases between them. This CDR3 reads CASSLTAYWNYGYTF. The CDR3 region has the DNA TGTGCCAGTAGTCTTACAGCTTATTGGAACTATGGCTACACCTTC.

The J gene is TRBJ2-1, the V gene TRBV5-4, with TRBD2 matching over 10 bases. Germline assignment: CDR1 SGHNT and CDR2 YYREEE (reference sequence). Germline trimming cut 3 bases from V and 0 bases from J; bases unmatched to any gene: 0. This CDR3 spans 15 amino acids. The CDR3 bases are TGTGCCAGCAGCTCTAGCGGGAGCTCCTACAATGAGCAGTTCTTC. Translation: CASSSSGSSYNEQFF.

This chain links TRBV7-8 with TRBJ1-5; TRBD1 matches 7 bases. The germline V gene encodes CDR1 SGHVS and CDR2 FQNEAQ. CDR3 length equals 16 residues. The trim removed 1 base at V and 2 bases at J, leaving 5 bases unmatched. The CDR3 is CASSLEGGAGNQPQHF. For the CDR3, the DNA is TGTGCCAGCAGCTTAGAAGGGGGCGCAGGCAATCAGCCCCAGCATTTT.

This clone is a singleton in its sample. The chain links TRBV6-6 to TRBJ2-7, with D perhaps TRBD1 (6 bases). The V gene's germline CDR1 is MNHNY and CDR2 SVGAGI (reference sequence). This CDR3 region has 13 residues. The germline V and J ends were trimmed by 2 bases and 3 bases, with 8 bases remaining between them. In DNA, the CDR3 is TGTGCCAGCAGTTACGGGGACAACTACGAGCAGTACTTC. Protein sequence: CASSYGDNYEQYF.

The chain is built from TRBV7-8 and TRBJ2-7; either TRBD1 or TRBD2 may fit D (5 bases each). The germline V and J ends were trimmed by 1 base and 6 bases, with 13 bases remaining between them. This CDR3 is built from 14 residues. Germline V gives CDR1 SGHVS, CDR2 FQNEAQ. The CDR3 sequence is CASSLVPGPGEQYV. CDR3 coding DNA: TGTGCCAGCAGCTTAGTCCCGGGACCTGGCGAGCAGTACGTC.

A few counts support this clone. This chain uses TRBV10-3 with TRBJ1-2; possibly TRBD1 for D (6 bases). V lost 0 bases and J 6 bases, leaving 11 bases between the germline ends. The germline V gene has CDR1 ENHRY and CDR2 SYGVKD. The CDR3 covers 14 residues. CDR3 in amino acids: CAISESTGGDGYTF. CDR3 DNA: TGTGCCATCAGTGAGTCAACCGGGGGCGATGGCTACACCTTC.

The chain is built from TRBV5-6 and TRBJ2-1, with a tentative D call TRBD1 (6 bases). This CDR3 has 15 amino acids. Looked up from germline, CDR1 is SGHDT and CDR2 is YYEEEE. V lost 4 bases and J 8 bases, leaving 19 bases between the germline ends. In nucleotides, the CDR3 is TGTGCCAGCAGCACTAACAGGGCGATCCCGGATGAGCAGTTCTTC. Amino acids: CASSTNRAIPDEQFF.